Each of the 17 T cell receptor beta chains below was sequenced from the same sample in a study of blood T cell repertoires in COVID-19. Clones were read by immunoSEQ multiplex PCR, and TCRdb kept only the in-frame ones, dropping some. This table holds roughly 390,000 clones, less than 85% found once. Sample: peripheral blood. These receptors all stem from a woman aged 18-30 years with acute or convalescent COVID-19.

The chain joins TRBV29-1 to TRBJ2-1; 9 bases map to TRBD1. J lost 2 bases, V lost 7 bases, and 6 bases had no gene match. Germline-derived CDR1 and CDR2 are SQVTM and ANQGSEA. The CDR3 length is 14 residues. CDR3 in DNA: TGCAGCGCCGGACAGGGGCCCACCTACAATGAGCAGTTCTTC. Protein: CSAGQGPTYNEQFF.

The chain combines TRBV9 with TRBJ1-3; D not certain. The CDR3 runs 16 residues. Between the trimmed V and J ends, which lost 4 bases and 0 bases, there was a span of 14 bases. Germline V gene sequence: CDR1 SGDLS, CDR2 YYNGEE. Here the CDR3 reads CASSLQTEISGNTIYF. The CDR3 DNA is TGTGCCAGCAGCCTCCAGACTGAGATCTCTGGAAACACCATATATTTT.

The chain uses TRBV29-1 and TRBJ1-2; D is ambiguous. CDR3 length: 13 residues. Trimming left V 3 bases short and J 2 bases short, with 10 bases between. The germline CDR1 and CDR2 sequences are SQVTM and ANQGSEA. In nucleotides, the CDR3 is TGCAGCGTTGAGGCGGCACGCAACTATGGCTACACCTTC. The encoded protein is CSVEAARNYGYTF. Variable domain in full (rest from reference TRBV29-1 and TRBJ1-2): SAVISQKPSRDICQRGTSLTIQCQVDSQVTMMFWYRQQPGQSLTLIATANQGSEATYESGFVIDKFPISRPNLTFSTLTVSNMSPEDSSIYLCSVEAARNYGYTFGSGTRLTVV.

This clone was seen only a few times. V gene TRBV6-1 combines with J gene TRBJ1-2; D not resolved. V was pared by 6 bases and J by 2 bases, with 7 bases between. Germline V gene lookup returns CDR1 MNHNS and CDR2 SASEGT. The CDR3 spans 12 residues. CDR3 residues: CASSAGNYGYTF. CDR3 nucleotides: TGTGCCAGCAGCGCCGGGAACTATGGCTACACCTTC.

The chain couples TRBV19 to TRBJ2-1, with 14 bases aligning to TRBD2. The CDR3 length is 16 residues. V trimming: 5 bases; J trimming: 9 bases; junction bases outside the gene matches: 9. CDR1 and CDR2 from the germline V gene are LNHDA and SQIVND (reference sequence). The CDR3 region has the DNA TGTGCCAGTAGTTTTTCAGGGACTAGCGGGAGCCTTGAGCAGTTCTTC. This encodes CASSFSGTSGSLEQFF.

The chain links TRBV24-1 to TRBJ2-2; 11 nucleotides agree with TRBD1. Germline V gene sequence: CDR1 KGHDR, CDR2 SFDVKD. Trimming removed 4 bases from V and 4 bases from J; junction bases left unmatched: 4. There are 16 residues in the CDR3. CDR3 loop: CATSEKGQGGTGELFF. For the CDR3, the DNA is TGTGCCACCAGTGAAAAGGGACAGGGGGGCACCGGGGAGCTGTTTTTT.

The rearrangement links TRBV4-2 to TRBJ2-7, with 7 bases identical to TRBD1. CDR3 size: 14 residues. V dropped 2 bases and J dropped 2; count of bases not matched to a gene: 3. Germline loops: CDR1 LGHNA, CDR2 YNFKEQ. CDR3 coding DNA: TGTGCCAGCAGCCAACCCGGACAGGCCTACGAGCAGTACTTC. The encoded protein is CASSQPGQAYEQYF.

The chain is built from TRBV5-1 and TRBJ2-1; 9 nucleotides agree with TRBD2. The junction had 5 bases not matched to a gene; V was cut back by 4 bases and J by 0 bases. Germline CDR1 reads SGHRS; CDR2 reads YFSETQ. The CDR3 consists of 16 residues. The DNA of the CDR3 is TGCGCCAGCAGCCCCGCGGGGGGGAGCTCCTACAATGAGCAGTTCTTC. Its protein is CASSPAGGSSYNEQFF.

This clone was observed a few times. CDR3 sequence reads: CASSIAGQGYETQYF. The CDR3 DNA is TGTGCCAGTAGTATCGCGGGACAGGGTTACGAGACCCAGTACTTC. V usage is TRBV19 and J usage is TRBJ2-5; TRBD1 agrees at 9 bases. V lost 3 bases to trimming and J lost 5 bases; unmatched junction nucleotides: 7. Germline lookup yields CDR1 LNHDA and CDR2 SQIVND (reference sequence). The CDR3 length is 15 residues.

This clone was counted a single time. J is TRBJ2-7 and V is TRBV11-2; no clear D gene. This CDR3 region has 15 residues. CDR1 and CDR2 from the germline V gene are SGHAT and FQNNGV. Deletions cut 0 bases from V and 0 bases from J, with 9 bases between. In DNA form, the CDR3 reads TGTGCCAGCAGCTTAGATAGACACCTCTCCTACGAGCAGTACTTC. Amino acids: CASSLDRHLSYEQYF.

V gene TRBV7-2 combines with J gene TRBJ2-1; 13 bases map to TRBD2. The ends lost 5 bases at V and 3 bases at J; junction bases unmatched: 7. The CDR3 loop spans 17 amino acids. The V gene's germline CDR1 is SGHTA and CDR2 FQGNSA. For the CDR3, the DNA is TGTGCCAGCAGCGCCTGGACTAGCGGGAGTTTCTACAATGAGCAGTTCTTC. Its protein product is CASSAWTSGSFYNEQFF.

The chain couples TRBV4-1 to TRBJ1-4; 7 bases map to TRBD1. In germline, CDR1 is MGHRA, CDR2 YSYEKL. The ends lost 1 base at V and 8 bases at J; junction bases unmatched: 7. This CDR3 comprises 15 residues. The CDR3 is CASSQGQGGREKLFF. The CDR3 DNA reads TGCGCCAGCAGCCAAGGACAGGGTGGACGGGAAAAACTGTTTTTT.

The V gene is TRBV5-1, the J gene TRBJ2-1, with 13 bases identical to TRBD2. V shed 0 bases, J shed 4 bases, and the junction held 4 bases outside the gene matches. Germline V gene sequence: CDR1 SGHRS, CDR2 YFSETQ. This CDR3 has 17 amino acids. DNA of the CDR3: TGCGCCAGCAGCTTGGTTCCGGGACTAGCGGGATACAATGAGCAGTTCTTC. Its translation is CASSLVPGLAGYNEQFF. Full variable domain (rest looked up from reference TRBV5-1 and TRBJ2-1): KAGVTQTPRYLIKTRGQQVTLSCSPISGHRSVSWYQQTPGQGLQFLFEYFSETQRNKGNFPGRFSGRQFSNSRSEMNVSTLELGDSALYLCASSLVPGLAGYNEQFFGPGTRLTVL.

V usage is TRBV7-2 and J usage is TRBJ2-1; D gene ambiguous. The CDR3 sequence is 14 residues long. Germline V gives CDR1 SGHTA, CDR2 FQGNSA. Trimming took off 1 base at V and 3 bases at J, with 7 bases between the two ends. CDR3 coding DNA: TGTGCCAGCAGCTTAGAACGGGTCTACAATGAGCAGTTCTTC. Residues: CASSLERVYNEQFF.

The J gene is TRBJ1-4, the V gene TRBV29-1; a possible D gene is TRBD1 (5 bases). The CDR3 has 14 residues. Germline CDR1 SQVTM, CDR2 ANQGSEA. V was cut by 5 bases and J by 3 bases, with 13 bases left in between. In DNA form, the CDR3 reads TGCAGCGTTCTGGACGGGGGGGCTAATGAAAAACTGTTTTTT. This codes for CSVLDGGANEKLFF.

V and J are TRBV29-1 and TRBJ2-1, with 13 bases identical to TRBD2. The CDR3 covers 14 residues. The ends lost 5 bases at V and 10 bases at J; junction bases unmatched: 8. Looked up from germline, CDR1 is SQVTM and CDR2 is ANQGSEA. As DNA, the CDR3 is TGCAGCGTTCGGGGCACTAGCGGGGGGGGCGAGCAGTTCTTC. It specifies CSVRGTSGGGEQFF.

This chain links TRBV9 with TRBJ2-4, with 7 bases fitting TRBD2. The length of the CDR3 is 13 residues. Trimming took 3 bases from V and 10 from J; bases not matched to a gene: 7. In germline, CDR1 is SGDLS, CDR2 YYNGEE. CDR3 protein: CASSGAGTSIQYF. DNA of the CDR3: TGTGCCAGCAGCGGAGCGGGAACCTCAATTCAGTACTTC.